These 8 T cell receptor beta chains originate from one sample sequenced in a study of T-cell memory formation after mild COVID-19. TCRdb reprocessed the 5' RACE reads with MiXCR, giving one entry per CDR3 protein. The sample holds about 190,000 distinct CDR3 sequences, 15% to 20% seen once. The sequencing sample was made of PBMCs or a T cell subset sorted from them (not recorded which). These receptors all come from an adult woman who had mild COVID-19 (a few samples of this study predate the infection). Cell type and time point are not known.

This clonotype was counted only a few times. The chain links TRBV5-1 to TRBJ2-1; D is ambiguous. The CDR3 spans 14 residues. Germline V gene data show CDR1 as SGHRS and CDR2 as YFSETQ. V was cut by 4 bases and J by 0 bases, with 8 bases left in between. The DNA of the CDR3 is TGCGCCAGCAGCCGGGTTAGCTCCTACAATGAGCAGTTCTTC. Translated: CASSRVSSYNEQFF.

This rearrangement joins TRBV12-3 or TRBV12-4 to TRBJ1-6; 7 bases are shared with TRBD1. V trimming: 5 bases; J trimming: 9 bases; junction bases outside the gene matches: 7. The length of the CDR3 is 14 residues. CDR3 DNA sequence: TGTGCCAGCAGTCAGTCGGACAGGACTTCACCCCTCCACTTT. Protein product: CASSQSDRTSPLHF.

This clonotype was seen only a few times. The chain carries TRBV5-1 and TRBJ1-4; D is uncertain. CDR3 length: 15 amino acids. Trimming removed 0 bases at V and 0 bases at J, with 6 bases between. Germline CDR1 is SGHRS and CDR2 is YFSETQ. CDR3 sequence reads: CASSLGSATNEKLFF. The CDR3 DNA follows: TGCGCCAGCAGCTTGGGTTCTGCAACTAATGAAAAACTGTTTTTT.

The CDR3 region has the DNA TGTGCCAGCACCCTTCGGACTAGCGGCTACAATGAGCAGTTCTTC. Protein: CASTLRTSGYNEQFF. The chain carries TRBV5-6 and TRBJ2-1; 10 bases map to TRBD2. The CDR3 has 15 residues. Germline lookup yields CDR1 SGHDT and CDR2 YYEEEE. With V trimmed by 6 bases and J by 3 bases, 6 bases remained unmatched.

This clonotype has more than one count but fewer than ten. The chain links TRBV7-3 to TRBJ2-1, with D possibly being TRBD1 or TRBD2 (5 bases each). Germline V CDR1 and CDR2: SGHTA, FQGTGA. The V and J ends lost 5 bases and 6 bases respectively, with 11 bases between them. The CDR3 has 13 amino acids. The CDR3 protein is CASSRRGGNEQFF. The CDR3 nucleotides are TGTGCCAGCAGCCGACGTGGGGGCAATGAGCAGTTCTTC.

The chain couples TRBV9 to TRBJ2-5; the match to TRBD2 covers 8 bases. V dropped 4 bases and J dropped 2; count of bases not matched to a gene: 10. Germline CDR1 is SGDLS and CDR2 is YYNGEE. CDR3 length equals 16 residues. The CDR3 nucleotides read TGTGCCAGCAGCCCCCGGAAGACTAGCGTACAAGAGACCCAGTACTTC. It is translated as CASSPRKTSVQETQYF.

The chain links TRBV5-1 to TRBJ2-3; D possibly corresponds to TRBD1 (5 bases). Trimming pared 2 bases from V and 1 base from J, leaving 17 bases between. Germline CDR1 and CDR2: SGHRS and YFSETQ. This CDR3 is built from 17 residues. The CDR3 loop reads CASSFSVQGSGTDTQYF. DNA of the CDR3: TGCGCCAGCAGCTTCTCCGTGCAGGGATCGGGCACAGATACGCAGTATTTT.

The chain has TRBV6-5 and TRBJ2-1, with 9 bases aligning to TRBD2. This CDR3 region has 16 residues. Germline values: CDR1 MNHEY, CDR2 SVGAGI. J lost 4 bases, V lost 0 bases, and 4 bases had no gene match. The CDR3 protein is CASSYSWRGGYNEQFF. CDR3 coding DNA: TGTGCCAGCAGTTACTCTTGGCGGGGGGGTTACAATGAGCAGTTCTTC.